This T cell receptor beta chain was identified during a study of blood T cells in healthy people across ages. CDR1 is MGHRA, CDR2 YSYEKL, per germline. The CDR3 loop spans 13 amino acids. The V end lost 3 bases, the J end lost 0 bases, and 5 bases lay between the germline ends. Alongside a J-beta primer mix, a sample-barcoded 5' primer served in a second PCR lasting roughly 7 to 12 cycles. TCRdb re-called the 5' RACE reads with MiXCR, one entry per CDR3 protein. The data contain about 280,000 distinct CDR3 sequences, 27% of them singletons. This rearrangement joins TRBV4-1 to TRBJ1-1, with D unclear. The sequence was collected from a woman between 65 and 79 years old in good health. Sequencing was performed on blood. In DNA, the CDR3 is TGCGCCAGCAGCCATCCGTTGAACACTGAAGCTTTCTTT. This codes for CASSHPLNTEAFF.